Reported below is one T cell receptor beta chain. Its antigen remains unidentified. Germline CDR1 and CDR2: SGHRS and YFSETQ. This CDR3 region has 16 residues. V lost 1 base and J 0 bases, leaving 13 bases between the germline ends. General observations from the study: Tumor memory CD4+ T cell TCR gene usage clustered with blood and lymph node memory CD4+ cells and lymph node naive CD4+ cells.

The sorted Tregs were CD4+CD25+CD127-/low cells. Semi-nested PCR with Nested Universal Primer A followed constant-region reverse priming of full-length variable regions. TCRdb used MiXCR to reprocess the 5' RACE reads, holding one entry per CDR3 protein. The table shows about 57,000 distinct CDR3 sequences, with more than 25% occurring only once. The sequencing sample was made of tumor-infiltrating Tregs sorted from the breast tumor. The chain joins TRBV5-1 to TRBJ1-1; no reliable D call. The clonotype comes from a female donor with breast cancer. In DNA, the CDR3 is TGCGCCAGCAGCTTGAGGCACAATCCCATGAACACTGAAGCTTTCTTT. This codes for CASSLRHNPMNTEAFF.